This passage covers 32 T cell receptor beta chains from one sample sequenced in a study of T cells after posttransplantation cyclophosphamide. Busulfan-fludarabine conditioning, marrow transplant, and cyclophosphamide on days +3 and +4 were administered. Data came from immunoSEQ multiplex PCR; TCRdb stores just in-frame clones and leaves some out. This sample has several thousand clones, with approximately 84% found just once. This sample comprised CD8+ T cells sorted from PBMCs, obtained less than 1,500 days after allogeneic stem cell transplant with posttransplant cyclophosphamide. These receptors were collected from a female patient in her forties or fifties who received an allogeneic stem cell transplant from a related donor, was CMV-positive, and had no GVHD. Among the T cells, some may be from the graft donor.

There are a few counts of this clone. A much larger clone sits a single nucleotide away, making a read error possible. The CDR3 does not end in the conserved phenylalanine or tryptophan, so this is likely a read error. The CDR3: CSLLAGDKNIQYL. In DNA form, the CDR3 reads TGCAGCTTATTAGCGGGAGACAAAAACATTCAGTACTTG. J is TRBJ2-6 and V is TRBV29-1, with TRBD2 matching 9 bases. The J call is doubtful: the DNA matches TRBJ2-4 better. The length of the CDR3 is 13 residues. Germline V gene data show CDR1 as SQVTM and CDR2 as ANQGSEA.

V and J are TRBV2 and TRBJ2-5; 9 bases are a match to TRBD1. After removal of 6 bases from V and 3 bases from J, the junction contained 11 bases not matched to a gene. The CDR3 length is 16 residues. The V gene's germline CDR1 is SNHLY and CDR2 FYNNEI. The CDR3 reads CASREGDRVYEETQYF. CDR3 bases: TGTGCCAGCAGGGAGGGGGACAGGGTGTACGAAGAGACCCAGTACTTC.

The J gene is TRBJ2-7, the V gene TRBV9; TRBD2 agrees at 11 bases. J was trimmed by 3 bases and V by 7 bases; bases with no gene match: 3. Germline CDR1 reads SGDLS; CDR2 reads YYNGEE. This CDR3 is 13 amino acids long. The CDR3 bases are TGTGCCAGCGGAGGGACTAGCGGCTACGAGCAGTACTTC. Translation: CASGGTSGYEQYF.

This chain joins TRBV10-2 and TRBJ2-1; no clear D gene. Germline V gene data show CDR1 as WSHSY and CDR2 as SAAADI. The CDR3 contains 13 residues. Trimming removed 0 bases at V and 4 bases at J, with 4 bases between. The CDR3 nucleotides read TGCGCCAGCAGTGAGTCTCTATACAATGAGCAGTTCTTC. As protein: CASSESLYNEQFF.

The sample holds a few counts of this clone. The chain has TRBV27 and TRBJ1-2; D not certain. This CDR3 spans 13 amino acids. Deletions cut 6 bases from V and 5 bases from J, with 13 bases between. The V gene's germline CDR1 is MNHEY and CDR2 SMNVEV (reference sequence). CDR3 nucleotide sequence: TGTGCCAGCAGCGGCGGGTCAGTTTATGGCTACACCTTC. It codes for CASSGGSVYGYTF.

The chain combines TRBV9 with TRBJ2-5, with 10 bases that match TRBD2. This CDR3 contains 16 residues. Trimming at V came to 3 bases and at J to 5 bases, leaving 10 bases not matched to a gene. Germline-derived CDR1 and CDR2 are SGDLS and YYNGEE. The CDR3 DNA follows: TGTGCCAGCAGCGCCGGGGGGGAGCGGGAGGGGGAGACCCAGTACTTC. This translates into CASSAGGEREGETQYF. The full variable domain, completed using reference TRBV9 and TRBJ2-5, is DSGVTQTPKHLITATGQRVTLRCSPRSGDLSVYWYQQSLDQGLQFLIQYYNGEERAKGNILERFSAQQFPDLHSELNLSSLELGDSALYFCASSAGGEREGETQYFGPGTRLLVL.

This chain uses TRBV6-5 with TRBJ2-7; possibly TRBD2 for D (6 bases). The CDR3 has 14 amino acids. Trimming removed 4 bases from V and 4 bases from J, with 14 bases in between. Germline lookup yields CDR1 MNHEY and CDR2 SVGAGI. The DNA for the CDR3 is TGTGCCAGCAGTTTCGGGAGTTCCACGTACGAGCAGTACTTC. Protein sequence: CASSFGSSTYEQYF.

The CDR3 here is CASSVVEYANEAFF. CDR3 nucleotide sequence: TGTGCCAGCAGCGTAGTTGAGTACGCCAATGAAGCTTTCTTT. This chain joins TRBV9 and TRBJ1-1; D not certain. Germline CDR1 and CDR2: SGDLS and YYNGEE. The length of the CDR3 is 14 residues. Trimming removed 0 bases at V and 7 bases at J, with 13 bases between. Full variable domain (outside the CDR3, taken from reference TRBV9 and TRBJ1-1): DSGVTQTPKHLITATGQRVTLRCSPRSGDLSVYWYQQSLDQGLQFLIQYYNGEERAKGNILERFSAQQFPDLHSELNLSSLELGDSALYFCASSVVEYANEAFFGQGTRLTVV.

The CDR3 protein is CASSPTGVEAFF. In DNA form, the CDR3 reads TGTGCCAGCAGTCCGACAGGAGTTGAAGCTTTCTTT. The chain uses TRBV6-5 and TRBJ1-1, with a tentative D call TRBD1 (6 bases). The CDR3 runs 12 residues. The V gene's germline CDR1 is MNHEY and CDR2 SVGAGI. V lost 5 bases and J 7 bases, leaving 11 bases between the germline ends.

This sequence joins TRBV27 and TRBJ2-7, with unresolved D. The CDR3 has 14 residues. CDR1 is MNHEY, CDR2 SMNVEV, per germline (reference sequence). V was cut by 6 bases and J by 0 bases, with 12 bases left in between. The CDR3 loop is CASRGLEVSYEQYF. CDR3 sequence (DNA): TGTGCCAGCAGGGGTCTCGAGGTCTCCTACGAGCAGTACTTC.

The CDR3 protein is CASSFPLAGEPQYF. The CDR3 DNA reads as TGTGCCAGCAGCTTTCCCCTAGCGGGAGAGCCGCAGTATTTT. The chain employs TRBV13 and TRBJ2-3, with 10 bases that match TRBD2. The CDR3 loop spans 14 amino acids. Germline V gives CDR1 PRHDT, CDR2 FYEKMQ (reference sequence). V was clipped by 3 bases and J by 10 bases; unmatched bases: 7.

The gene calls are TRBV2 and TRBJ2-1; D might be TRBD2 (6 bases). CDR1 and CDR2 (germline): SNHLY, FYNNEI. The CDR3 is 15 residues long. V was trimmed by 6 bases and J by 3 bases, leaving 15 bases between them. The CDR3 DNA reads TGTGCCAGCAGGGGCTCCGGGAGAGGCTACAATGAGCAGTTCTTC. Translating it yields CASRGSGRGYNEQFF.

The chain joins TRBV4-3 to TRBJ2-1; D may be TRBD2 (5 bases). Deletions cut 1 base from V and 7 bases from J, with 11 bases between. Germline CDR1 is LGHNA and CDR2 is YSLEER. The CDR3 is 14 amino acids. The CDR3 sequence: CASSQGRRTNEQFF. The DNA for the CDR3 is TGCGCCAGCAGCCAAGGGAGGCGCACGAATGAGCAGTTCTTC.

The chain carries TRBV7-8 and TRBJ2-1; D not resolved. The CDR3 has 13 residues. Germline V gene lookup returns CDR1 SGHVS and CDR2 FQNEAQ. Trimming pared 9 bases from V and 0 bases from J, leaving 9 bases between. CDR3 sequence reads: CASSTSSYNEQFF. CDR3 coding DNA: TGTGCCAGTTCAACGAGCTCCTACAATGAGCAGTTCTTC.

The chain couples TRBV7-8 to TRBJ1-4, with 9 bases lining up with TRBD1. J gave up 7 bases and V 6 bases, and 12 bases lay outside the gene matches. The CDR3 has 16 residues. Germline CDR1 is SGHVS and CDR2 is FQNEAQ. The CDR3 protein is CASRFDSDRGGEKLFF. CDR3 in DNA: TGTGCCAGCAGATTTGACTCAGACAGGGGGGGTGAAAAACTGTTTTTT.

V is TRBV10-3 and J is TRBJ2-1, with D maybe TRBD1 (5 bases). V was pared by 0 bases and J by 10 bases, with 10 bases between. CDR1 and CDR2 (germline): ENHRY, SYGVKD. The CDR3 consists of 13 residues. This CDR3 reads CAISESKGHEQFF. CDR3 nucleotides: TGTGCCATCAGTGAGTCAAAGGGGCACGAGCAGTTCTTC.

The V call is TRBV6-6, the J call TRBJ1-3, with D hard to call. Looked up from germline, CDR1 is MNHNY and CDR2 is SVGAGI (reference sequence). Deletions cut 5 bases from V and 4 bases from J, with 12 bases between. The CDR3 is 14 residues long. The CDR3 nucleotides are TGTGCCAGCAGTGTTGACGAGGGAGGAAACACCATATATTTT. This gives the protein CASSVDEGGNTIYF.

The chain joins TRBV27 to TRBJ2-1; TRBD2 agrees at 7 bases. The germline V gene has CDR1 MNHEY and CDR2 SMNVEV (reference sequence). The CDR3 sequence is 12 residues long. The V gene end was trimmed by 5 bases and the J gene end by 8 bases; junction bases not matched to a gene: 3. CDR3 DNA: TGTGCCAGCAGTCTTAGCGGGTATGAGCAGTTCTTC. Protein product: CASSLSGYEQFF.

For the CDR3, the DNA is TGTGCCAGCAGCCCGCTCCTAGCGGGAGGCCTGACTTCCCAAGAGACCCAGTACTTC. Its translation: CASSPLLAGGLTSQETQYF. V gene TRBV7-8 combines with J gene TRBJ2-5; TRBD2 matches at 11 bases. Germline CDR1 is SGHVS and CDR2 is FQNEAQ. CDR3 length: 19 residues. V lost 5 bases and J lost 1; bases outside the gene matches: 15.

This chain connects TRBV14 to TRBJ1-2; D unresolved. The CDR3 is 13 residues long. V lost 4 bases and J lost 0, with 6 bases in between. Germline loops: CDR1 SGHDN, CDR2 FVKESK. CDR3 loop: CASSPGTNYGYTF. In nucleotides, the CDR3 is TGTGCCAGCAGCCCTGGCACTAACTATGGCTACACCTTC.

This clone was detected only a few times. The genes are TRBV5-8 and TRBJ2-7; the match to TRBD2 covers 11 bases. The CDR3 length is 16 residues. Germline CDR1 reads SGHTS; CDR2 reads YDEGEE. Losses at the gene ends were 4 bases for V and 5 bases for J; bases not matched to a gene: 11. DNA of the CDR3: TGTGCCAGCAGCCCGGGACTAGCGGAGTGGGGCCACGAGCAGTACTTC. The encoded protein is CASSPGLAEWGHEQYF.

This clone came up a few times. The chain links TRBV6-5 to TRBJ1-3; 7 bases map to TRBD1. V trimming: 4 bases; J trimming: 2 bases; junction bases outside the gene matches: 2. This CDR3 is 14 amino acids long. In germline, CDR1 is MNHEY, CDR2 SVGAGI. The CDR3 nucleotides are TGTGCCAGCAGTTTCGGGACAGCTGGAAACACCATATATTTT. Translated: CASSFGTAGNTIYF.

This chain links TRBV13 with TRBJ2-7; the match to TRBD2 covers 12 bases. CDR3 length: 15 residues. CDR1 and CDR2 from the germline V gene are PRHDT and FYEKMQ (reference sequence). With V trimmed by 6 bases and J by 0 bases, 3 bases remained unmatched. CDR3 in amino acids: CASSLGLAGSYEQYF. CDR3 sequence (DNA): TGTGCCAGCAGTTTGGGACTAGCGGGCTCCTACGAGCAGTACTTC.

V and J are TRBV7-9 and TRBJ2-7; 9 bases agree with TRBD1. Germline assignment: CDR1 SEHNR and CDR2 FQNEAQ (reference sequence). This CDR3 contains 14 residues. V shed 3 bases, J shed 5 bases, and the junction held 5 bases outside the gene matches. The CDR3 protein is CASSFTGGGHEQYF. CDR3 in DNA: TGTGCCAGCAGCTTTACAGGGGGCGGGCACGAGCAGTACTTC.

The chain recombines TRBV19 with TRBJ2-7, with 11 bases identical to TRBD1. This CDR3 region has 14 residues. V lost 3 bases to trimming and J lost 4 bases; unmatched junction nucleotides: 2. From germline, CDR1 is LNHDA and CDR2 SQIVND (reference sequence). CDR3 sequence: CASSIGQGAYEQYF. The CDR3 DNA reads as TGTGCCAGTAGTATTGGACAGGGGGCGTACGAGCAGTACTTC.

The rearrangement links TRBV19 to TRBJ2-3, with TRBD2 as a possible D gene (6 bases). Germline V lookup: CDR1 LNHDA, CDR2 SQIVND (reference sequence). Trimming cost V 5 bases and J 8 bases, with 17 bases left between them. The CDR3 is made up of 14 amino acids. Here the CDR3 reads CASSSTRLVLTQYF. The CDR3 coding sequence is TGTGCCAGTAGTTCCACAAGACTAGTCCTTACGCAGTATTTT.

The chain combines TRBV7-9 with TRBJ2-3; D gene unclear. CDR1 and CDR2 (germline): SEHNR, FQNEAQ (reference sequence). Trimming shortened V by 1 base and J by 2 bases, and 10 bases separated the two germline ends. This CDR3 spans 15 amino acids. This CDR3 is CASSLGPLITDTQYF. The CDR3 region has the DNA TGTGCCAGCAGCTTAGGGCCTCTCATCACAGATACGCAGTATTTT.

Here the CDR3 reads CASSLALYNEQFF. DNA for the CDR3: TGTGCCAGCAGTCTGGCCCTCTACAATGAGCAGTTCTTC. The chain carries TRBV27 and TRBJ2-1; D ambiguous. V gave up 5 bases and J gave up 3 bases, with 8 bases separating them. Germline CDR1 MNHEY, CDR2 SMNVEV (reference sequence). This CDR3 contains 13 residues.

Only a few counts were recorded for this clone. V and J are TRBV6-1 and TRBJ1-5; 7 nucleotides line up with TRBD1. The CDR3 totals 17 residues. Germline V gene sequence: CDR1 MNHNS, CDR2 SASEGT. After removal of 3 bases from V and 4 bases from J, the junction contained 12 bases not matched to a gene. This chain's CDR3 is CASSEAYPGQFNQPQHF. CDR3 in DNA: TGTGCCAGCAGTGAGGCCTACCCGGGACAGTTTAATCAGCCCCAGCATTTT.

The rearrangement joins TRBV7-2 to TRBJ2-5; D uncertain. V lost 5 bases to trimming and J lost 7 bases, with 14 bases between them. In germline, CDR1 is SGHTA, CDR2 FQGNSA. The CDR3 covers 13 residues. In DNA form, the CDR3 reads TGTGCCAGCAGCGCTACCATAACGGGGACCCAGTACTTC. It specifies CASSATITGTQYF.

In DNA form, the CDR3 reads TGTGCCAGCAGCTACTTAGCGGGAGGCTCCTACAATGAGCAGTTCTTC. Translating gives CASSYLAGGSYNEQFF. The rearrangement uses TRBV11-2 and TRBJ2-1; 10 bases align to TRBD2. In germline, CDR1 is SGHAT, CDR2 FQNNGV. J was trimmed by 0 bases and V by 4 bases; bases with no gene match: 3. CDR3 length equals 16 residues.

The chain links TRBV27 to TRBJ2-7; no firm D call. The CDR3 is 11 residues long. Trimming removed 5 bases at V and 0 bases at J, with 2 bases between. Germline-derived CDR1 and CDR2 are MNHEY and SMNVEV (reference sequence). The CDR3 is CASSLSYEQYF. The CDR3 DNA reads as TGTGCCAGCAGTCTCTCCTACGAGCAGTACTTC.